This T cell receptor (beta chain) was obtained from a study of STAT3 mutations in large granular lymphocyte leukemia. Study observations and caveats: Every T-cell large granular lymphocyte leukemia patient had at least one immunodominant TCR beta clonotype. In several patients, dominant TCR clone burden exceeded STAT3 mutant burden.

About this clone: Antigen specificity is unknown.

V trimming: 6 bases; J trimming: 1 base; junction bases outside the gene matches: 10. CDR3 size: 15 residues. Per the germline V gene, CDR1 is SQVTM and CDR2 is ANQGSEA. Average productive template count per sample was around 43,000. Sequencing was performed with immunoSEQ multiplex PCR; in TCRdb, only in-frame clones are kept and a portion is missing. This table holds 12,000 or so clones, about 80% found once. This TCR derives from a man in his 60s with T-cell large granular lymphocyte leukemia. Some clones in this sample may be carry-over from other donors' samples. This chain joins TRBV29-1 and TRBJ1-1; 8 bases line up with TRBD1. Sample: peripheral blood mononuclear cells. This chain's CDR3 is CSVGSQGAGNTEAFF. DNA for the CDR3: TGCAGCGTCGGATCCCAGGGGGCGGGGAACACTGAAGCTTTCTTT.